The 17 T cell receptor beta chains below were found in one sample sequenced in a study of blood T cells in healthy people across ages (dated by TCRdb to the mid-2010s). The library was prepared using 5' RACE. TCRdb lists the instrument as Illumina HiSeq 2500. The second PCR ran for roughly 6 to 11 cycles and used a J-beta primer mix along with a sample-barcoded 5' primer. TCRdb reanalyzed the raw reads on its own, using fastp at Q25 for trimming and MiXCR for clone calling, and kept in-frame beta chains. Rows are combined by CDR3 protein, so each entry shows the most common genes and DNA. A total of roughly 800,000 distinct CDR3 sequences appear in this sample, roughly 25% of them only once. The ten largest make up under 4.5% of the sample. The sample also formed part of further work on T cells of mothers and their children.

The sequencing input was blood. Source of these receptors: a boy aged 10-17 years in good health.

The chain carries TRBV12-5 and TRBJ2-3; D might be TRBD2 (5 bases). Looked up from germline, CDR1 is LGHNT and CDR2 is FRNRAP. This CDR3 region has 15 residues. With 3 bases removed from V and 4 bases from J, the gap between germline ends came to 14 bases. The CDR3 region is CASGLRGMSADTQYF. The DNA for the CDR3 is TGTGCTAGTGGTTTACGGGGAATGAGTGCAGATACGCAGTATTTT.

The chain links TRBV29-1 to TRBJ2-4; D is uncertain. Looked up from germline, CDR1 is SQVTM and CDR2 is ANQGSEA. The CDR3 covers 11 residues. V lost 4 bases and J 6 bases, leaving 7 bases between the germline ends. The CDR3 region has the DNA TGCAGCGTTGTCGACCCAAACATTCAGTACTTC. It yields the protein CSVVDPNIQYF.

This clonotype was observed a handful of times. The chain has TRBV11-2 and TRBJ2-1; 8 bases agree with TRBD2. V gave up 1 base and J gave up 7 bases; unmatched junction bases: 9. Germline-derived CDR1 and CDR2 are SGHAT and FQNNGV. The CDR3 sequence is 16 residues long. The CDR3 sequence: CASSLVRGGRWNEQFF. The CDR3, as DNA: TGTGCCAGCAGCTTAGTTCGGGGGGGCAGGTGGAATGAGCAGTTCTTC.

This clonotype was recorded a few times. V is TRBV5-1 and J is TRBJ2-1; 7 positions agree with TRBD1. Germline CDR1 and CDR2: SGHRS and YFSETQ. CDR3 length: 15 amino acids. The ends lost 4 bases at V and 2 bases at J; junction bases unmatched: 6. CDR3 region: CASSQKQGPYNEQFF. CDR3 DNA: TGCGCCAGCAGCCAGAAACAGGGGCCCTACAATGAGCAGTTCTTC.

V gene TRBV7-2 combines with J gene TRBJ1-5; D possibly corresponds to TRBD1 (5 bases). Germline V gives CDR1 SGHTA, CDR2 FQGNSA. The CDR3 consists of 15 residues. V was pared by 2 bases and J by 1 base, with 9 bases between. The CDR3 DNA sequence: TGTGCCAGCAGCTTAATGGGGGTAAGCAATCAGCCCCAGCATTTT. Amino acid sequence: CASSLMGVSNQPQHF.

V and J are TRBV25-1 and TRBJ2-7; 7 bases are shared with TRBD1. The V gene's germline CDR1 is MGHDK and CDR2 SYGVNS. V trimming: 6 bases; J trimming: 2 bases; junction bases outside the gene matches: 7. The CDR3 loop spans 14 amino acids. CDR3 region: CASSPGQMTYEQYF. CDR3 coding DNA: TGTGCCAGCAGCCCGGGACAGATGACCTACGAGCAGTACTTC.

The gene calls are TRBV20-1 and TRBJ1-4; 7 bases map to TRBD1. The V segment lost 6 bases and the J segment 10 bases; nucleotides outside the gene matches: 14. Germline values: CDR1 DFQATT, CDR2 SNEGSKA (reference sequence). This CDR3 is built from 14 residues. The CDR3 DNA follows: TGCAGTGCGGGGGGACAGAAGGGAGGCGGAAAACTGTTTTTT. Protein: CSAGGQKGGGKLFF.

In this sample, this clonotype turned up a few times. The CDR3 here is CASSEALSNEQFF. As DNA, the CDR3 is TGTGCCAGCAGTGAAGCCCTCTCCAATGAGCAGTTCTTC. The rearrangement uses TRBV2 and TRBJ2-1; D call uncertain. The CDR3 contains 13 residues. The germline V gene has CDR1 SNHLY and CDR2 FYNNEI. The V gene lost 0 bases and the J gene lost 6 bases, with 6 bases spanning the gap.

The rearrangement links TRBV3-1 to TRBJ2-3; D perhaps matches TRBD1 (5 bases). The CDR3 length is 21 residues. Germline V gene data show CDR1 as LGHDT and CDR2 as YNNKEL (reference sequence). Trimming shortened V by 3 bases and J by 0 bases, and 28 bases separated the two germline ends. As DNA, the CDR3 is TGTGCCAGCAGCCATCCCCCGGCAGGGTACAAAGCCCAAGAAAGCACAGATACGCAGTATTTT. Translation: CASSHPPAGYKAQESTDTQYF.

In this sample, this clonotype turned up a few times. This chain links TRBV7-9 with TRBJ1-6, with 7 positions matching TRBD1. This CDR3 comprises 16 residues. J was trimmed by 6 bases and V by 6 bases; bases with no gene match: 11. Germline V gives CDR1 SEHNR, CDR2 FQNEAQ (reference sequence). For the CDR3, the DNA is TGTGCCAGCAGTTCTGACCGACAGGGCGCTAATTCACCCCTCCACTTT. Its translation: CASSSDRQGANSPLHF.

The rearrangement uses TRBV4-3 and TRBJ1-2; the D is unclear. V lost 1 base to trimming and J lost 5 bases, with 11 bases between them. CDR1 is LGHNA, CDR2 YSLEER, per germline. The CDR3 length is 14 residues. CDR3 loop: CASSQGGGEYGYTF. Written as DNA, the CDR3 is TGCGCCAGCAGCCAAGGAGGCGGGGAATATGGCTACACCTTC.

This chain links TRBV5-1 with TRBJ2-7, with D perhaps TRBD1 or TRBD2 (5 bases each). Germline lookup yields CDR1 SGHRS and CDR2 YFSETQ. V dropped 3 bases and J dropped 7 bases, with 26 bases sitting between them. The CDR3 is made up of 17 amino acids. CDR3 region: CASSWPEGQGEYAEQYF. The DNA of the CDR3 is TGCGCCAGCAGCTGGCCGGAAGGGCAGGGAGAATACGCGGAGCAGTACTTC.

The sample holds a few counts of this clonotype. This chain joins TRBV6-5 and TRBJ1-1; 9 bases are a match to TRBD1. The junction had 8 bases not matched to a gene; V was cut back by 6 bases and J by 6 bases. Germline V gene sequence: CDR1 MNHEY, CDR2 SVGAGI. The CDR3 has 14 residues. Here the CDR3 reads CASRLRTGDAEAFF. Here the CDR3 DNA reads TGTGCCAGCAGACTCCGGACAGGGGACGCTGAAGCTTTCTTT.

This clonotype showed up just a few times. V usage is TRBV7-9 and J usage is TRBJ2-2; no definite D call. CDR3 length: 14 amino acids. V gave up 2 bases and J gave up 5 bases, with 9 bases separating them. Germline-derived CDR1 and CDR2 are SEHNR and FQNEAQ (reference sequence). CDR3 loop: CASSLRRRTGELFF. The CDR3 region has the DNA TGTGCCAGCAGCTTACGAAGGAGAACCGGGGAGCTGTTTTTT.

The CDR3 DNA is TGCAGCGTTGAATGGTCCGGGACAGGGGTGTCCTACGAGCAGTACTTC. Translation: CSVEWSGTGVSYEQYF. J is TRBJ2-5 and V is TRBV29-1; TRBD1 matches at 10 bases. Judging by the DNA end, TRBJ2-7 fits better; the J call may be wrong. CDR3 size: 16 residues. Looked up from germline, CDR1 is SQVTM and CDR2 is ANQGSEA.

The chain recombines TRBV11-1 with TRBJ1-2; maybe TRBD1 (5 bases). The CDR3 extends over 15 amino acids. The V end was cut by 5 bases, the J end by 0 bases, with 13 bases between. Germline CDR1 is SGHAT and CDR2 is FQDESV (reference sequence). CDR3 DNA sequence: TGTGCCAGCAGCCGGGACTGGAGTTCTAACTATGGCTACACCTTC. Amino acids: CASSRDWSSNYGYTF.

This clonotype was observed a few times. CDR3 bases: TGTGCCAGCAGCGTAGAGGGTTTCTATAATTCACCCCTCCACTTT. It specifies CASSVEGFYNSPLHF. The rearrangement joins TRBV9 to TRBJ1-6; no clear D. Trimming shortened V by 0 bases and J by 3 bases, and 7 bases separated the two germline ends. This CDR3 is 15 amino acids long. From germline, CDR1 is SGDLS and CDR2 YYNGEE.